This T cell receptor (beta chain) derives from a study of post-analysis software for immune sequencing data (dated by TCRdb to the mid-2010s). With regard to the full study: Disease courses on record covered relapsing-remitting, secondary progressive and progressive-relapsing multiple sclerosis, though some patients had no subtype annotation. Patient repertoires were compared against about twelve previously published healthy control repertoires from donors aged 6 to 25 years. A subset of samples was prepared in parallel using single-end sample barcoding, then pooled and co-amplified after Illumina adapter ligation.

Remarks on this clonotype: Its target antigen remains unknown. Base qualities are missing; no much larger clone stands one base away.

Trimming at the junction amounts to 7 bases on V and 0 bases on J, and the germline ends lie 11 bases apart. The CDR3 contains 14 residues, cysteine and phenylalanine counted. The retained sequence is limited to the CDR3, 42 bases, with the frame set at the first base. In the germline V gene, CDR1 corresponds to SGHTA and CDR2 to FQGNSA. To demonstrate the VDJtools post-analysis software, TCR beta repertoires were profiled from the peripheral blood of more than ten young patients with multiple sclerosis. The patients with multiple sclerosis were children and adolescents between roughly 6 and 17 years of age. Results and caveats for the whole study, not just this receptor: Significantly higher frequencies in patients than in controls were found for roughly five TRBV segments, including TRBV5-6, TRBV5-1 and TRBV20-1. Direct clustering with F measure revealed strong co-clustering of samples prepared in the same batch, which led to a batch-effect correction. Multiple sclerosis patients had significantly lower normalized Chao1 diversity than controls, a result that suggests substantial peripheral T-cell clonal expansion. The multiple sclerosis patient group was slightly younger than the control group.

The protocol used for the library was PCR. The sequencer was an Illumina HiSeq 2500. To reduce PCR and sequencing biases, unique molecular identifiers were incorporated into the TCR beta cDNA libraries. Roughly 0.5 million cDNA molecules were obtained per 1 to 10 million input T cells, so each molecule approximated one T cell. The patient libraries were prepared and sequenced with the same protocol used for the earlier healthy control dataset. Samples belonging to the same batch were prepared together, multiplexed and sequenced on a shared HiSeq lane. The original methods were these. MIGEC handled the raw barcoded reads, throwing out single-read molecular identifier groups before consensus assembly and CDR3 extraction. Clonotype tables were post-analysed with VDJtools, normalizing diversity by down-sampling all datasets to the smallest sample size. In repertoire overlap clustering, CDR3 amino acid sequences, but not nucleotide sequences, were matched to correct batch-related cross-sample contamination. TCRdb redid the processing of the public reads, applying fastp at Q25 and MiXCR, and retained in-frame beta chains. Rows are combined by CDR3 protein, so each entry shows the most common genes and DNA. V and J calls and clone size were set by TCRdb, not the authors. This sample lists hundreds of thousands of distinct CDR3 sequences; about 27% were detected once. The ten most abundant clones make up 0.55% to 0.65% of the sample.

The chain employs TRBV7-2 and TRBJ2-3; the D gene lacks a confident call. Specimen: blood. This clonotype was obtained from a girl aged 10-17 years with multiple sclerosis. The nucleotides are TGTGCCAGCACCCGGCTTACTAGCACAGATACGCAGTATTTT. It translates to CASTRLTSTDTQYF.